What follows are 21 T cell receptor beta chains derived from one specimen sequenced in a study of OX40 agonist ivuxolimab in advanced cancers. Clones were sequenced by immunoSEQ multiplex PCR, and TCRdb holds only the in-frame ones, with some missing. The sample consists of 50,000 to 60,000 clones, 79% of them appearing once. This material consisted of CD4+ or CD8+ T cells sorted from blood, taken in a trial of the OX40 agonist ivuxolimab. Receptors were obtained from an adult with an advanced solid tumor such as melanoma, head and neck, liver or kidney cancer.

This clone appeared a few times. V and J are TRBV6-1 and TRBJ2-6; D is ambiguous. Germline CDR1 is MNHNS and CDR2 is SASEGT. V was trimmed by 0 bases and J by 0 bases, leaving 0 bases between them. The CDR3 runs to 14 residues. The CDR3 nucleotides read TGTGCCAGCAGTGAAGCCTCTGGGGCCAACGTCCTGACTTTC. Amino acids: CASSEASGANVLTF.

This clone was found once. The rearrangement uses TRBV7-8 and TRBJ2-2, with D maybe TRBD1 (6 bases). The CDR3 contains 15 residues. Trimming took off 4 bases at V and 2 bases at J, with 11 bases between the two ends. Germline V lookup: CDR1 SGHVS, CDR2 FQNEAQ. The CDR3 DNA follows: TGTGCCAGCAGCTCGACGGACAGAAACACCGGGGAGCTGTTTTTT. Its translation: CASSSTDRNTGELFF.

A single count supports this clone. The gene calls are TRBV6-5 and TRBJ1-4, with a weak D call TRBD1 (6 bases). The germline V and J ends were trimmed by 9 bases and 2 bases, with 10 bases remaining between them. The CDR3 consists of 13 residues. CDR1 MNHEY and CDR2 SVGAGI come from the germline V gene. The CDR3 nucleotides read TGTGCCAGTACTACAGGGACTAATGAAAAACTGTTTTTT. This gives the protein CASTTGTNEKLFF.

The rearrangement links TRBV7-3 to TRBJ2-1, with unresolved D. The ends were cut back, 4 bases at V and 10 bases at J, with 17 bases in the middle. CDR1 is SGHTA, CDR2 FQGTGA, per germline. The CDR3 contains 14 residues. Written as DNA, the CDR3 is TGTGCCAGCAGCTCGAATGACGGTCTCGGGGAGCAGTTCTTC. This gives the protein CASSSNDGLGEQFF.

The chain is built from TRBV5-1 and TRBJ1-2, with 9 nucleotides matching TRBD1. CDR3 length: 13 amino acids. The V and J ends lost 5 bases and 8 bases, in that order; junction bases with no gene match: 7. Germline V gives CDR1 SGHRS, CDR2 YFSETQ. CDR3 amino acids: CASSDGQGLGYTF. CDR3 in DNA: TGCGCCAGCAGTGACGGACAGGGGCTAGGCTACACCTTC. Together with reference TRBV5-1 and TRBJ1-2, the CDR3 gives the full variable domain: KAGVTQTPRYLIKTRGQQVTLSCSPISGHRSVSWYQQTPGQGLQFLFEYFSETQRNKGNFPGRFSGRQFSNSRSEMNVSTLELGDSALYLCASSDGQGLGYTFGSGTRLTVV.

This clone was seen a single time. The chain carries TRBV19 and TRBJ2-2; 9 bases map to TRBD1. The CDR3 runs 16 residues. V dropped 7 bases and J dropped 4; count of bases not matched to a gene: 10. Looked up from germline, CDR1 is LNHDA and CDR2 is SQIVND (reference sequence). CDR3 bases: TGTGCCAGTATTTTAACAGGGGGCGGCGGCACCGGGGAGCTGTTTTTT. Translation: CASILTGGGGTGELFF.

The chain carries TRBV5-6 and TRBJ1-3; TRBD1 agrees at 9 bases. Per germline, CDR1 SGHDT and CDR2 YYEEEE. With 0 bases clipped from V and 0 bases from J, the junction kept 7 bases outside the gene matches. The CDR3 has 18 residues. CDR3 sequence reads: CASSLVGTGLFSGNTIYF. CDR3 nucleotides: TGTGCCAGCAGCTTGGTGGGGACAGGGCTTTTCTCTGGAAACACCATATATTTT.

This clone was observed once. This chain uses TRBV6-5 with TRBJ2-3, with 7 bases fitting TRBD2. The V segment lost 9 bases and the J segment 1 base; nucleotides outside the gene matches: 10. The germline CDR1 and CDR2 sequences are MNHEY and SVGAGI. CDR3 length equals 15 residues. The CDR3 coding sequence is TGTGCCAGTCGGGACTACCAGATTGGCACAGATACGCAGTATTTT. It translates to CASRDYQIGTDTQYF.

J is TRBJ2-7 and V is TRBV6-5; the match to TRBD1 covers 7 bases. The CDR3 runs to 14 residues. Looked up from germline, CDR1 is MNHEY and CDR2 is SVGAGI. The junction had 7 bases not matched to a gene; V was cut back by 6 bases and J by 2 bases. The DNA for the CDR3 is TGTGCCAGCAGCCGCTCGGGACAGACCTACGAGCAGTACTTC. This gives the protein CASSRSGQTYEQYF.

The DNA of the CDR3 is TGTGCCAGCAGCTTAGGTCAGCCAGGGACAGGTGAGCAGTTCTTC. This translates into CASSLGQPGTGEQFF. The chain recombines TRBV7-9 with TRBJ2-1; 8 bases align to TRBD1. CDR1 and CDR2 from the germline V gene are SEHNR and FQNEAQ (reference sequence). V trimming: 1 base; J trimming: 9 bases; junction bases outside the gene matches: 8. The CDR3 runs 15 residues.

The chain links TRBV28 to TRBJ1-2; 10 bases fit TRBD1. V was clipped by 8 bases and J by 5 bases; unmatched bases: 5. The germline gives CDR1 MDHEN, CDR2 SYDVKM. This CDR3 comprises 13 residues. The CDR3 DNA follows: TGTGCCAGCCTCCCGGGACAGGGGTATGGCTACACCTTC. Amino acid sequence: CASLPGQGYGYTF.

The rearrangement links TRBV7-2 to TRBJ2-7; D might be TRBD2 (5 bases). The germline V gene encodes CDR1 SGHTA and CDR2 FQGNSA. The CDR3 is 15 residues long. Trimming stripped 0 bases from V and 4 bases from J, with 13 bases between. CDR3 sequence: CASSLASAAVYEQYF. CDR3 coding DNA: TGTGCCAGCAGCTTAGCGTCAGCGGCCGTGTACGAGCAGTACTTC.

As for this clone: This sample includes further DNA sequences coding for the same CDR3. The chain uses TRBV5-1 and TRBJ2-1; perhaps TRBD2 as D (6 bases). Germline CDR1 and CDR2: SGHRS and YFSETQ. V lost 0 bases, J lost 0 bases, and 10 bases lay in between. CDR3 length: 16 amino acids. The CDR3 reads CASSLGGGSSYNEQFF. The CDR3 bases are TGCGCCAGCAGCTTGGGTGGGGGGAGCTCCTACAATGAGCAGTTCTTC.

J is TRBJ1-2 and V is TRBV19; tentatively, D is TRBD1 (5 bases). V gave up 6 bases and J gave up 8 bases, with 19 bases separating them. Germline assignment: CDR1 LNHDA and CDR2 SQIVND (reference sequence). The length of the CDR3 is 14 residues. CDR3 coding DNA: TGTGCCAGTAGGCTTGGGGCAGGGATGGAGGGCTACACCTTC. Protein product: CASRLGAGMEGYTF.

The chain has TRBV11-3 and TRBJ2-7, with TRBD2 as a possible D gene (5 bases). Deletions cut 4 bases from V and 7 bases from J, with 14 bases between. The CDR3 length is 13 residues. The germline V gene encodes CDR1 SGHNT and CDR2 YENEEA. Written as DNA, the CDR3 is TGTGCCAGCAGCTACCGGGCGGGTGGTGAGCAGTACTTC. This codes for CASSYRAGGEQYF.

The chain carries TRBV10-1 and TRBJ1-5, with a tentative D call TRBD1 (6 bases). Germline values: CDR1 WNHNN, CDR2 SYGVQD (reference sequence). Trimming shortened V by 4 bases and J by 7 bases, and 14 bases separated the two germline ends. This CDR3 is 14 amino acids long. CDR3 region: CASSVDRGWQPQHF. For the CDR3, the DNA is TGCGCCAGCAGTGTGGACAGAGGGTGGCAGCCCCAGCATTTT.

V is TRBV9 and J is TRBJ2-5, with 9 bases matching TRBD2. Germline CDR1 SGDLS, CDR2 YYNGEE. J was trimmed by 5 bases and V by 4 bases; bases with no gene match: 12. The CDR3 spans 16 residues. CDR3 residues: CASSFQAGGAWETQYF. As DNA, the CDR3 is TGTGCCAGCAGCTTCCAGGCGGGGGGGGCCTGGGAGACCCAGTACTTC.

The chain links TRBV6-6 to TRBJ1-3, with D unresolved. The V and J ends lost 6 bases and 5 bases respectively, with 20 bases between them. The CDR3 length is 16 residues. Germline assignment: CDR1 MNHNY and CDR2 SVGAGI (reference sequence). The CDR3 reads CASSDITWYGRNTIYF. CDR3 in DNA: TGTGCCAGCAGCGATATAACATGGTATGGAAGAAACACCATATATTTT.

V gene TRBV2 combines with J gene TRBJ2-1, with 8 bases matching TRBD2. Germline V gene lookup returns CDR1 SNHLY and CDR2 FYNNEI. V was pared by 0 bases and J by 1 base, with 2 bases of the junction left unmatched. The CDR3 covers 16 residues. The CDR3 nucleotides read TGTGCCAGCAGTGAAGCAACGGGAGGGTCCTACAATGAGCAGTTCTTC. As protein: CASSEATGGSYNEQFF.

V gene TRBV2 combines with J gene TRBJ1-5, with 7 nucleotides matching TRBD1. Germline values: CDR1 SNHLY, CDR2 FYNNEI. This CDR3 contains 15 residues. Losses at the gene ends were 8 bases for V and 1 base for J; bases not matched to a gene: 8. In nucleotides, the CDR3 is TGTGCCAGCCTCTTTAGACAGGGAAGCAATCAGCCCCAGCATTTT. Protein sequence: CASLFRQGSNQPQHF.

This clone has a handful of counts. CDR3 bases: TGCGCCAGCAATGGCGGGGTGTACCAAGAGACCCAGTACTTC. Amino acids: CASNGGVYQETQYF. V and J are TRBV5-1 and TRBJ2-5, with D possibly matching TRBD2 (6 bases). V was pared by 6 bases and J by 0 bases, with 12 bases between. The CDR3 has 14 residues. In germline, CDR1 is SGHRS, CDR2 YFSETQ.